Each of the 18 T cell receptor beta chains below was sequenced from the same sample in a study of control samples from healthy donors and cancer patients. Libraries were prepared by immunoSEQ multiplex PCR; TCRdb keeps only in-frame clonotypes and omits some of them. The sample has 90,000 to 95,000 clones; about 85% are singletons. The sequenced sample was blood. These receptors originate from a man younger than 40 in good health.

CDR3 protein: CSASGTSGLTDTQYF. CDR3 nucleotides: TGCAGTGCTAGTGGGACTAGCGGGCTCACAGATACGCAGTATTTT. The rearrangement uses TRBV20-1 and TRBJ2-3; 12 bases align to TRBD2. The V and J ends lost 3 bases and 2 bases, in that order; junction bases with no gene match: 3. There are 15 residues in the CDR3. Germline CDR1 is DFQATT and CDR2 is SNEGSKA (reference sequence).

Written as DNA, the CDR3 is TGCGCCAGCAGCTCACTAAGACCCGACAATGAGCAGTTCTTC. This encodes CASSSLRPDNEQFF. This rearrangement joins TRBV5-1 to TRBJ2-1, with D uncertain. Per the germline V gene, CDR1 is SGHRS and CDR2 is YFSETQ. Trimming took 3 bases from V and 5 from J, leaving 12 bases between them. The CDR3 has 14 amino acids.

The gene calls are TRBV27 and TRBJ1-1; D is uncertain. Trimming pared 8 bases from V and 9 bases from J, leaving 16 bases between. This CDR3 region has 12 residues. The germline V gene encodes CDR1 MNHEY and CDR2 SMNVEV (reference sequence). In DNA form, the CDR3 reads TGTGCCAGCGGTTACGGGCTACAGAAAGCTTTCTTT. The encoded protein is CASGYGLQKAFF.

The rearrangement links TRBV11-2 to TRBJ1-5; D gene uncertain. The CDR3 totals 13 residues. Germline V gives CDR1 SGHAT, CDR2 FQNNGV. V was clipped by 4 bases and J by 4 bases, with 8 bases between them. CDR3 bases: TGTGCCAGCAGCTCTGATCGGAATCAGCCCCAGCATTTT. Translation gives CASSSDRNQPQHF.

The CDR3 sequence: CASSDRGVQPQHF. The CDR3 DNA is TGTGCCAGCAGCGACAGGGGGGTTCAGCCCCAGCATTTT. This chain joins TRBV6-5 and TRBJ1-5; 9 positions agree with TRBD1. The V gene end was trimmed by 6 bases and the J gene end by 6 bases; junction bases not matched to a gene: 3. Germline assignment: CDR1 MNHEY and CDR2 SVGAGI. CDR3 length: 13 residues.

The chain employs TRBV3-1 (or the pseudogene TRBV3-2) and TRBJ2-7, with D maybe TRBD2 (6 bases). Germline CDR1 and CDR2: LGHDT and YNNKEL (reference sequence). V was cut by 11 bases and J by 3 bases, with 11 bases left in between. This CDR3 spans 11 amino acids. DNA of the CDR3: TGTGCCGCGGGACTTCTCTACGAGCAGTACTTC. Amino acid sequence: CAAGLLYEQYF.

The genes are TRBV9 and TRBJ1-6; D gene unclear. CDR1 is SGDLS, CDR2 YYNGEE, per germline. CDR3 length equals 16 residues. Deletions cut 0 bases from V and 4 bases from J, with 11 bases between. The CDR3 loop reads CASSVGGSPYNSPLHF. CDR3 in DNA: TGTGCCAGCAGCGTAGGGGGATCCCCGTATAATTCACCCCTCCACTTT.

A word on this clone: The junction does not match germline at one end; this may be a read error. This chain links TRBV19 with TRBJ2-2; 9 nucleotides agree with TRBD2. CDR3 length: 16 residues. Germline CDR1 LNHDA, CDR2 SQIVND (reference sequence). The CDR3 DNA follows: TGTGCCCGTAGCCATCGCGGGGGGGCCGGGACCGGGGAGCTGTTTTTT. Translation gives CARSHRGGAGTGELFF.

As to this clone: This sample includes further DNA sequences coding for the same CDR3. This chain uses TRBV12-3 or TRBV12-4 with TRBJ1-1; a weak D match, TRBD1 (5 bases). The CDR3 is made up of 13 amino acids. V was shortened by 3 bases and J by 5 bases, with 10 bases between the two germline ends. The DNA of the CDR3 is TGTGCCAGCAGTTTGGGGGGGAGGACTGAAGCTTTCTTT. This encodes CASSLGGRTEAFF.

The CDR3 DNA reads TGTGCCAGCAGTTACGACAGGGGGTATAATTCACCCCTCCACTTT. It encodes CASSYDRGYNSPLHF. This rearrangement joins TRBV6-5 to TRBJ1-6; TRBD1 agrees at 9 bases. CDR1 is MNHEY and CDR2 is SVGAGI in the germline V gene. Germline trimming cut 2 bases from V and 4 bases from J; bases unmatched to any gene: 0. The CDR3 runs 15 residues.

The genes are TRBV30 and TRBJ2-3; D is unresolved. The CDR3 is 13 amino acids. Germline V gene data show CDR1 as GTSNPN and CDR2 as SVGIG (reference sequence). V dropped 4 bases and J dropped 2 bases, with 10 bases sitting between them. CDR3: CAWTAFLTDTQYF. In DNA, the CDR3 is TGTGCCTGGACGGCCTTCCTCACAGATACGCAGTATTTT.

This clone was picked up a small number of times. V usage is TRBV3-1 (or the pseudogene TRBV3-2) and J usage is TRBJ2-7; D is unresolved. The germline V gene has CDR1 LGHDT and CDR2 YNNKEL (reference sequence). CDR3 length: 14 amino acids. Trimming removed 1 base from V and 0 bases from J, with 7 bases in between. The DNA for the CDR3 is TGTGCCAGCAGCCAAGGGCGGTTCTCCTACGAGCAGTACTTC. Protein sequence: CASSQGRFSYEQYF.

The CDR3 protein is CASSIGSLNEKLFF. As DNA, the CDR3 is TGCGCCAGCAGTATAGGCAGTCTTAATGAAAAACTGTTTTTT. The chain has TRBV5-1 and TRBJ1-4; D is unclear. Deletions cut 5 bases from V and 4 bases from J, with 12 bases between. The length of the CDR3 is 14 residues. Germline lookup yields CDR1 SGHRS and CDR2 YFSETQ.

This chain connects TRBV18 to TRBJ2-3; 13 bases match TRBD2. The CDR3 consists of 17 residues. Germline CDR1 is KGHSH and CDR2 is LQKENI. After removal of 2 bases from V and 0 bases from J, the junction contained 2 bases not matched to a gene. CDR3: CASSPGLAGASTDTQYF. In DNA, the CDR3 is TGTGCCAGCTCACCAGGACTAGCGGGAGCTAGCACAGATACGCAGTATTTT.

For the CDR3, the DNA is TGTGCCAGCAGCTTTAGGACTACCCTAGCCGCCGAGCAGTACTTC. It yields the protein CASSFRTTLAAEQYF. The gene calls are TRBV7-2 and TRBJ2-7; TRBD2 is a possible D gene (6 bases). This CDR3 is built from 15 residues. With 3 bases removed from V and 6 bases from J, the gap between germline ends came to 18 bases. CDR1 and CDR2 from the germline V gene are SGHTA and FQGNSA.

The rearrangement uses TRBV10-1 and TRBJ1-3; 7 nucleotides align to TRBD1. The CDR3 is made up of 15 amino acids. Per germline, CDR1 WNHNN and CDR2 SYGVQD (reference sequence). With 2 bases clipped from V and 4 bases from J, the junction kept 5 bases outside the gene matches. The CDR3, as DNA: TGCGCCAGCAGTGAGCAAACAGGGGTCGGAAACACCATATATTTT. Residues: CASSEQTGVGNTIYF.

This chain joins TRBV3-1 (or the pseudogene TRBV3-2) and TRBJ2-3; possibly TRBD2 for D (6 bases). Trimming took off 5 bases at V and 10 bases at J, with 19 bases between the two ends. The CDR3 runs to 14 residues. The germline V gene encodes CDR1 LGHDT and CDR2 YNNKEL (reference sequence). This chain's CDR3 is CASSGHSSVRAQYF. Here the CDR3 DNA reads TGTGCCAGCAGCGGACATTCTAGCGTCCGCGCGCAGTATTTT.

The genes are TRBV4-2 and TRBJ2-6; the D gene is possibly TRBD1 (5 bases). V lost 4 bases and J lost 0, with 13 bases in between. There are 17 residues in the CDR3. The V gene's germline CDR1 is LGHNA and CDR2 YNFKEQ. The CDR3 protein is CASSPPGSSSGANVLTF. The CDR3 coding sequence is TGTGCCAGCAGCCCTCCAGGGTCTAGCTCTGGGGCCAACGTCCTGACTTTC.